Listed below are T cell receptor beta chains from one sample, sequenced in a study of OX40 agonist ivuxolimab in advanced cancers. This table comes from immunoSEQ multiplex PCR, and its TCRdb copy is limited to in-frame clones, with some not included. This table has some 30,000 clones, 65% to 75% appearing once. The specimen comprised CD4+ or CD8+ T cells sorted from blood, sampled in a trial of the OX40 agonist ivuxolimab. These receptors were collected from an adult with an advanced solid tumor such as melanoma, head and neck, liver or kidney cancer. Each CDR3 is given with its conserved first and last residue. Fields, in order: clone size, D gene, J gene, V gene, CDR3 DNA, CDR3 protein. A D gene is named only where the DNA matches it firmly. The listing skips clone size in some rows; elsewhere it reads once, few, many or a size class.

few	TRBD1	TRBJ1-3	TRBV5-1	TGCGCCAGCAGCGGGAAACTACTACAGGGGACTGGTGGAAACACCATATATTTT	CASSGKLLQGTGGNTIYF
-	-	TRBJ1-5	TRBV5-1	TGCGCCGAGGCCGGGGGGCCCAATCAGCCCCAGCATTTT	CAEAGGPNQPQHF
few	TRBD1	TRBJ2-7	TRBV30	TGTGCCCGAACTTATCCGGGACAGGGGGCCCACGAGCAGTACTTC	CARTYPGQGAHEQYF
-	-	TRBJ1-5	TRBV28	TGTGCCAGCAGTTCCGTCGAGACCGAGAAGCCCCAGCATTTT	CASSSVETEKPQHF
many	TRBD1	TRBJ1-2	TRBV30	TGTGCCTGGAGTGTCGACAGGGCCCATGGCTACACCTTC	CAWSVDRAHGYTF
-	-	TRBJ1-1	TRBV2	TGTGCCAGCAGTGTGACAGGCATGAACACTGAAGCTTTCTTT	CASSVTGMNTEAFF
-	TRBD1	TRBJ2-5	TRBV5-1	TGCGCCAGCAGCTTGGCCGGACAGGGTGAGACCCAGTACTTC	CASSLAGQGETQYF
-	-	TRBJ2-1	TRBV15	TGTGCCACCAGCAGAGAGTTAGGGGCCTCCTACAATGAGCAGTTCTTC	CATSRELGASYNEQFF
once	-	TRBJ2-3	TRBV6-1	TGTGCCAGCAGTGACCGAGGACCCACGGTGATCACAGATACGCAGTATTTT	CASSDRGPTVITDTQYF
few	-	TRBJ1-6	TRBV9	TGTGCCAGCAGCCTGCTACAACCCCTCCACTTT	CASSLLQPLHF
-	-	TRBJ2-7	TRBV2	TGTGCCAGCAGTCAGGCCGGGGTCGAGCAGTACTTC	CASSQAGVEQYF
once	TRBD1	TRBJ2-3	TRBV10-1	TGCGCCAGCCTAGGGACAGGGGGCCGAGATACGCAGTATTTT	CASLGTGGRDTQYF
-	TRBD1	TRBJ1-5	TRBV29-1	TGCAGCGTTGGAGACGACAGGGGCCAGCCCCAGCATTTT	CSVGDDRGQPQHF
-	-	TRBJ2-5	TRBV6-1	TGTGCCAGCAGTGAAGACGGCCCTTGGGCCCAGTACTTC	CASSEDGPWAQYF
-	TRBD1	TRBJ1-1	TRBV7-2	TGTGCCAGCAGAGAGACAGGGTCCCCTGAAGCTTTCTTT	CASRETGSPEAFF
few	-	TRBJ2-1	TRBV9	TGTGCCAGCAGCCTTACAGGGAATGAGCAGTTCTTC	CASSLTGNEQFF
once	-	TRBJ2-2	TRBV2	TGTGCCAGCACCTCCAGGGCCTGGCCCACCGGGGAGCTGTTTTTT	CASTSRAWPTGELFF
-	-	TRBJ1-3	TRBV11-1	TGTGCCAGCAGCCCGGGACCCTCTGGAAACACCATATATTTT	CASSPGPSGNTIYF
-	-	TRBJ1-1	TRBV11-2	TGTGCCAGCAGCTTAGATCCTGGGGTTAGGGCTGAAGCTTTCTTT	CASSLDPGVRAEAFF
few	TRBD1	TRBJ1-1	TRBV2	TGTGCCAGCAGCCCCAGGGGGGGGAACACTGAAGCTTTCTTT	CASSPRGGNTEAFF
-	-	TRBJ1-1	TRBV30	TGTGCCTGGAGTGATTTAGGTCAGAGCGCGGCTGAAGCTTTCTTT	CAWSDLGQSAAEAFF
-	-	TRBJ1-6	TRBV30	TGTGCCTGCCAAGAGGGGGTCTATAATTCACCCCTCCACTTT	CACQEGVYNSPLHF
-	-	TRBJ2-7	TRBV30	TGTGCCTGGAGCCCCCGAGGGGCAACTAGGACCTCCGAGCAGTACTTC	CAWSPRGATRTSEQYF
-	-	TRBJ2-7	TRBV18	TGTGCCAGCTCACCCGAATTACCCCATTGGTCGGGCCCCCACGAGCAGTACTTC	CASSPELPHWSGPHEQYF
-	TRBD2	TRBJ2-3	TRBV27	TGTGCCAGCAGTTCCTATTTAACTAGCGGGGGAGATACGCAGTATTTT	CASSSYLTSGGDTQYF
-	-	TRBJ1-1	TRBV6-5	TGTGCCAGCAGTAAGAAAGGGGCTGACACTGAAGCTTTCTTT	CASSKKGADTEAFF
-	-	TRBJ2-2	TRBV4-2	TGTGCCAGCAGCCAGGTGGGACACTTGAACACCGGGGAGCTGTTTTTT	CASSQVGHLNTGELFF
-	-	TRBJ2-1	TRBV20-1	TGCAGTGCTAGCGGGGACAATGAGCAGTTCTTC	CSASGDNEQFF
few	TRBD1	TRBJ1-5	TRBV4-1	TGCGCCAGCGGGGACAGGGGGCGCAATCAGCCCCAGCATTTT	CASGDRGRNQPQHF
once	-	TRBJ1-2	TRBV28	TGTGCCAGCAGTTTAGGGGGGAGCGAAGCTAACTATGGCTACACCTTC	CASSLGGSEANYGYTF
once	-	TRBJ2-4	TRBV7-2	TGTGCCAGCAGCGCCCAGACCGGGACCATAGCCAAAAACATTCAGTACTTC	CASSAQTGTIAKNIQYF
-	-	TRBJ2-1	TRBV30	TGTGCCTGGAGTTTAAATTACAATGAGCAGTTCTTC	CAWSLNYNEQFF
-	-	TRBJ2-6	TRBV9	TGTGCCAGCACGAAGTGGAACTCTGGGGCCAACGTCCTGACTTTC	CASTKWNSGANVLTF
-	TRBD1	TRBJ2-7	TRBV28	TGTGCCAGCAGTGAAACGGGACAGATCCCTTGGGAGCAGTACTTC	CASSETGQIPWEQYF
-	TRBD2	TRBJ2-1	TRBV15	TGTGCCACCAGCAGAGACTTTAGCGGGGGCGCATACAATGAGCAGTTCTTC	CATSRDFSGGAYNEQFF
-	TRBD1	TRBJ2-2	TRBV2	TGTGCCAGCAAGGGGGCCGACACCGGGGAGCTGTTTTTT	CASKGADTGELFF
-	-	TRBJ1-1	TRBV7-2	TGTGCCAGCAGCTTGAGGACTCTGGGGACTGAAGCTTTCTTT	CASSLRTLGTEAFF
-	-	TRBJ1-1	TRBV11-2	TGTGCCAGCAGCGCCGAATATAAGACTGAAGCTTTCTTT	CASSAEYKTEAFF
-	-	TRBJ1-1	TRBV7-8	TGTGCCAGCAGCCCCCGTCGGGGGTACACTGAAGCTTTCTTT	CASSPRRGYTEAFF
-	-	TRBJ2-2	TRBV5-6	TGTGCCAGCAGAAGGGTCTCGGGCACCGGGGAGCTGTTTTTT	CASRRVSGTGELFF
once	-	TRBJ2-2	TRBV6-5	TGTGCCAGCAGGGACTCCGGGGAGCTGTTTTTT	CASRDSGELFF
-	-	TRBJ1-1	TRBV5-6	TGTGCCAGCAGCGAATGGTGGCAGAAGAACACTGAAGCTTTCTTT	CASSEWWQKNTEAFF
few	TRBD2	TRBJ2-5	TRBV9	TGTGCCAGCAGCGTAAGAGCTAGCGGGCCCCAAGGGACCCAGTACTTC	CASSVRASGPQGTQYF
-	-	TRBJ2-2	TRBV6-5	TGTGCCAGCAGTTACCGGGGCACCGGGGAGCTGTTTTTT	CASSYRGTGELFF
-	TRBD1	TRBJ1-5	TRBV15	TGTGCCACCAGCACTCGGCGACAGGGCCTCAATCAGCCCCAGCATTTT	CATSTRRQGLNQPQHF
-	-	TRBJ1-2	TRBV7-8	TGTGCCAGCACCGCTACACGGGGCGACGATGGCTACACCTTC	CASTATRGDDGYTF
-	-	TRBJ2-5	TRBV7-9	TGTGCCAGCAGCCGAGGAACAGCGATCCAAGAGACCCAGTACTTC	CASSRGTAIQETQYF
-	TRBD1	TRBJ2-3	TRBV5-1	TGCGCCAGCAGCGGGGACAGTGCTACAGATACGCAGTATTTT	CASSGDSATDTQYF
once	TRBD1	TRBJ1-5	TRBV19	TGTGCCAGTAGTCCGAGACAGGGAAATCAGCCCCAGCATTTT	CASSPRQGNQPQHF
-	-	TRBJ2-1	TRBV6-1	TGTGCCAGCGCCCGGGGGCTCGGTTACAATGAGCAGTTCTTC	CASARGLGYNEQFF
-	-	TRBJ2-3	TRBV19	TGTGCCAGTAGTATAGGGAAGGATACGCAGTATTTT	CASSIGKDTQYF
-	-	TRBJ1-2	TRBV5-1	TGCGCCAGCAGCTACAGTCCTAACTATGGCTACACCTTC	CASSYSPNYGYTF
-	TRBD1	TRBJ1-4	TRBV27	TGTGCCAGCAGTTTACCCAGGGGGGGGGATGAAAAACTGTTTTTT	CASSLPRGGDEKLFF
-	-	TRBJ1-2	TRBV21-1	TGTGCCAGCAGCAAGGCCCATGGCTACACCTTC	CASSKAHGYTF